This TCR beta chain was profiled in a study of blood T cell repertoires in COVID-19. The CDR3 length is 14 residues. The germline V and J ends were trimmed by 6 bases and 1 base, with 13 bases remaining between them. Germline V CDR1 and CDR2: SGHNT, YYREEE (reference sequence). TCRdb's table, derived via immunoSEQ multiplex PCR, lists solely in-frame clones and lacks some. The sample includes 90,000 or so clones, about 82% of them seen just once. The receptor was derived from a man aged 50 to 60 with active COVID-19. V gene TRBV5-4 combines with J gene TRBJ1-1, with a tentative D call TRBD1 (6 bases). The sequencing input was peripheral blood. CDR3 nucleotides: TGTGCCAGCACCCTGGACAGAAAGAACACTGAAGCTTTCTTT. This translates into CASTLDRKNTEAFF.